This T cell receptor beta chain came from a study of T cell changes during pregnancy in multiple sclerosis. The method was immunoSEQ multiplex PCR; TCRdb's version includes in-frame clones alone and lacks a portion of them. The sample yields about 59,000 clones, roughly 90% seen once. With 5 bases removed from V and 5 bases from J, the gap between germline ends came to 15 bases. The germline CDR1 and CDR2 sequences are SGHTA and FQGNSA. The CDR3 spans 14 residues. This chain joins TRBV7-2 and TRBJ2-5; a possible D gene is TRBD2 (6 bases). Sequenced material: peripheral blood, taken in the second trimester of pregnancy. The receptor comes from a female donor in good health, enrolled as a control in a pregnancy study. The CDR3 protein is CASSPRAGRETQYF. DNA for the CDR3: TGTGCCAGCAGCCCCCGGGCGGGGCGGGAGACCCAGTACTTC.